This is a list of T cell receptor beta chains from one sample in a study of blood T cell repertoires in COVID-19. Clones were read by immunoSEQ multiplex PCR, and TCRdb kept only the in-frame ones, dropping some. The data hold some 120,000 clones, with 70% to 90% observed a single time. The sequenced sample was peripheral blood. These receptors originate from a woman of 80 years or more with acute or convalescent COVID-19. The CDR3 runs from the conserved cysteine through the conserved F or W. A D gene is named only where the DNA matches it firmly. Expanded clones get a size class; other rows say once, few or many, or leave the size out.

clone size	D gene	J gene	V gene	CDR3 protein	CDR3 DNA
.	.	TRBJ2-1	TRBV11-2	CASSPNRVYNEQFF	TGTGCCAGCAGCCCGAACAGGGTCTACAATGAGCAGTTCTTC
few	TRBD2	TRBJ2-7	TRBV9	CASSPSGRAGTYEQYF	TGTGCCAGCTCCCCTAGCGGGAGGGCCGGGACCTACGAGCAGTACTTC
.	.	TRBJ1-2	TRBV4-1	CASSQDYRNYGYTF	TGCGCCAGCAGCCAAGATTACAGAAACTATGGCTACACCTTC
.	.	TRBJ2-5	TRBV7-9	CASSFSGGPETQYF	TGTGCCAGCAGCTTCTCGGGGGGCCCAGAGACCCAGTACTTC
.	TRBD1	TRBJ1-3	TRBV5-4	CASSLAGTGGNTIYF	TGTGCCAGCAGCTTGGCCGGGACAGGTGGAAACACCATATATTTT
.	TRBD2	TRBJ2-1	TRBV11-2	CASSLGMTSGSKDEQFF	TGTGCCAGCAGCTTAGGGATGACTAGCGGGAGTAAGGATGAGCAGTTCTTC
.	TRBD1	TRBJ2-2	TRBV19	CASRQGWSTGELFF	TGTGCCAGTCGACAGGGTTGGTCCACCGGGGAGCTGTTTTTT
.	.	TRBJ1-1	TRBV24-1	CATSDPVNTEAFF	TGTGCCACCAGTGATCCTGTGAACACTGAAGCTTTCTTT
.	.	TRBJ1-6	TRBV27	CASRAGHSPLHF	TGTGCCAGCAGGGCGGGGCATTCACCCCTCCACTTT
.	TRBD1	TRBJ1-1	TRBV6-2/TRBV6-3	CASSSRQGAKTEAFF	TGTGCCAGCAGTTCTAGACAGGGGGCGAAAACTGAAGCTTTCTTT
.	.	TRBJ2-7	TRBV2	CASSEVFTPYEQYF	TGTGCCAGCAGTGAAGTCTTCACACCTTACGAGCAGTACTTC
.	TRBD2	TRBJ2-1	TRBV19	CASSLAGGLNEQFF	TGTGCCAGTTCGCTAGCGGGAGGGCTCAATGAGCAGTTCTTC
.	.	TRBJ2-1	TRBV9	CASSVVGARSTEQFF	TGTGCCAGCAGCGTAGTGGGTGCTCGTAGCACTGAGCAGTTCTTC
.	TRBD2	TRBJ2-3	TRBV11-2	CASSLGLAGGLDTQYF	TGTGCCAGCAGCTTAGGACTAGCGGGAGGACTAGATACGCAGTATTTT
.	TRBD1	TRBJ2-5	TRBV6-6	CASSYSIRGLTAQYF	TGTGCCAGCAGTTACTCGATCAGGGGGTTGACGGCCCAGTACTTC
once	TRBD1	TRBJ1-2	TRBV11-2	CASSLDHVTGEGYTF	TGTGCCAGCAGCTTAGATCACGTGACAGGGGAGGGCTACACCTTC
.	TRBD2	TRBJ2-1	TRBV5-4	CASSKTSGEQFF	TGTGCCAGCAGCAAGACTAGCGGGGAGCAGTTCTTC
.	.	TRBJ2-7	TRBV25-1	CASSDRVYEQYF	TGTGCCAGCAGTGACAGGGTCTACGAGCAGTACTTC
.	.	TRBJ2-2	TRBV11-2	CASKGTPKRELFF	TGTGCCAGCAAGGGGACTCCCAAGAGGGAGCTGTTTTTT
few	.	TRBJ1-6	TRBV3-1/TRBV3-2	CASSQVEGSNSPLHF	TGTGCCAGCAGCCAAGTAGAAGGGAGTAATTCACCCCTCCACTTT
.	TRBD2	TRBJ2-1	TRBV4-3	CASSPGLADNEQFF	TGCGCCAGCAGCCCCGGACTAGCGGACAATGAGCAGTTCTTC
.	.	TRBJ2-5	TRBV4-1	CASSPRGDQETQYF	TGCGCCAGCAGCCCCCGGGGAGACCAAGAGACCCAGTACTTC
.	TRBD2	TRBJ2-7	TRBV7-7	CASSFTSGDEQYF	TGTGCCAGCAGCTTCACTAGCGGGGATGAGCAGTACTTC
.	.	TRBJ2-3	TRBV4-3	CASSQVGTLTDTQYF	TGCGCCAGCAGCCAAGTAGGGACTTTGACAGATACGCAGTATTTT
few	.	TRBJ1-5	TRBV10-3	CASRRDSNQPQHF	TGTGCCTCCCGGAGGGATAGCAATCAGCCCCAGCATTTT
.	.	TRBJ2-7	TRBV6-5	CASSYRQGYEQYF	TGTGCCAGCAGTTACAGGCAGGGCTACGAGCAGTACTTC
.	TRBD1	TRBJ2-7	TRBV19	CASSTRRDRGYEQYF	TGTGCCAGTAGTACCCGAAGGGACAGGGGTTACGAGCAGTACTTC
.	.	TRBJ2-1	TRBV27	CASSFQRAHNEQFF	TGTGCCAGCAGTTTTCAGCGGGCCCACAATGAGCAGTTCTTC
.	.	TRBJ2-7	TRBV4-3	CASSQQQGSPYEQYF	TGCGCCAGCAGCCAACAACAGGGTTCCCCCTACGAGCAGTACTTC
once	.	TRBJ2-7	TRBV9	CASSVGSGGEQYF	TGTGCCAGCAGCGTAGGCAGTGGGGGGGAGCAGTACTTC
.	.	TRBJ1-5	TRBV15	CATSRVGAVAPQHF	TGTGCCACCAGCAGAGTTGGGGCCGTCGCGCCCCAGCATTTT
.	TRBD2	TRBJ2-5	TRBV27	CASMGTSLETQYF	TGTGCCAGCATGGGGACTAGTCTGGAGACCCAGTACTTC
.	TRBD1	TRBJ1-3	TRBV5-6	CASSLLDRDWSGNTIYF	TGTGCCAGCAGCTTGCTCGACAGGGATTGGTCTGGAAACACCATATATTTT
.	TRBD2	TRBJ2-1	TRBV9	CASAGGDRNEQFF	TGTGCCAGCGCGGGGGGCGATAGAAATGAGCAGTTCTTC
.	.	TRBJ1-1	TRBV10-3	CAISDKGVGNTEAFF	TGTGCCATCAGTGATAAGGGGGTCGGCAACACTGAAGCTTTCTTT
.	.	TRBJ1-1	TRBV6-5	CASRTTLWNTEAFF	TGTGCCAGCAGAACGACACTTTGGAACACTGAAGCTTTCTTT
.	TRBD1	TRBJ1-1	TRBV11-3	CASAAGGMNTEAFF	TGTGCCAGCGCGGCAGGGGGCATGAACACTGAAGCTTTCTTT
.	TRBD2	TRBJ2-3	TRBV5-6	CASSQRLAGGFGDTQYF	TGTGCCAGCAGCCAGCGACTAGCGGGGGGGTTTGGGGATACGCAGTATTTT
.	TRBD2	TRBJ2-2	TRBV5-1	CASSRRTSGGARSTGELFF	TGCGCCAGCAGCAGAAGGACTAGCGGGGGGGCGCGTAGCACCGGGGAGCTGTTTTTT
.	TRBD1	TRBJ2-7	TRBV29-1	CSAGQGSYEQYF	TGCAGCGCCGGACAGGGTTCGTACGAGCAGTACTTC
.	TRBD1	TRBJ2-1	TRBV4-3	CASSHAGTGGNEQFF	TGCGCCAGCAGCCACGCCGGGACAGGGGGAAATGAGCAGTTCTTC
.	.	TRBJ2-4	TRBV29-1	CSVEGGAKNIQYF	TGCAGCGTTGAGGGGGGAGCCAAAAACATTCAGTACTTC
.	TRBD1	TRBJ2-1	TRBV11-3	CASSSRQGYNEQFF	TGTGCCAGCAGCTCCAGACAGGGGTACAATGAGCAGTTCTTC
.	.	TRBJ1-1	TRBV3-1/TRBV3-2	CASSHNRRGSEAFF	TGTGCCAGCAGCCATAACCGACGGGGATCTGAAGCTTTCTTT
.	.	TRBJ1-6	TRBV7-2	CASSLGGDSGSPLHF	TGTGCCAGCAGCTTAGGGGGGGATAGTGGATCACCCCTCCACTTT
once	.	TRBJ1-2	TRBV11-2	CASSLAGQYGYTF	TGTGCCAGCAGCTTAGCTGGACAGTATGGCTACACCTTC
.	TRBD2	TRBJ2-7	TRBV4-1	CASSQTTSGSYEQYF	TGCGCCAGCAGCCAGACGACTAGCGGAAGTTACGAGCAGTACTTC
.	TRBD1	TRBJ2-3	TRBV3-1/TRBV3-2	CASSQTRGTGADTQYF	TGTGCCAGCAGCCAAACGAGGGGGACAGGGGCAGATACGCAGTATTTT
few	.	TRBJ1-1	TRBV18	CASSPGRNTEAFF	TGTGCCAGCTCACCGGGCAGGAACACTGAAGCTTTCTTT
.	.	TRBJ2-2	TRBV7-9	CASSFTGRGNTGELFF	TGTGCCAGCAGTTTTACGGGGCGGGGTAACACCGGGGAGCTGTTTTTT
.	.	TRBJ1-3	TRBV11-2	CASSPLTGHSGNTIYF	TGTGCCAGCAGCCCGTTGACAGGACACTCTGGAAACACCATATATTTT
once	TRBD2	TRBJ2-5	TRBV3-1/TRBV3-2	CASSQGLAGALYQETQYF	TGTGCCAGCAGCCAAGGGCTAGCGGGGGCCCTGTACCAAGAGACCCAGTACTTC
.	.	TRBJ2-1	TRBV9	CASSLGRLSYNEQFF	TGTGCCAGCAGCCTCGGTCGACTCTCCTACAATGAGCAGTTCTTC
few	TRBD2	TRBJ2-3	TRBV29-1	CSVDALAGGPYTQYF	TGCAGCGTTGACGCCCTAGCGGGAGGGCCATATACGCAGTATTTT
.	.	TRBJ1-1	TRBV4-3	CASGQSMNTEAFF	TGCGCCAGCGGGCAGAGCATGAACACTGAAGCTTTCTTT
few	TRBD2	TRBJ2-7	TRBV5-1	CASSLVLAGSYEQYF	TGCGCCAGCAGCTTGGTGCTAGCGGGGTCCTACGAGCAGTACTTC
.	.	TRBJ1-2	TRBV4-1	CASSQEVKEGPGGYTF	TGCGCCAGCAGCCAAGAAGTTAAAGAGGGCCCAGGTGGCTACACCTTC
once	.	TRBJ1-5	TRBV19	CASRGGGIGSNQPQHF	TGTGCCAGTAGGGGGGGAGGCATCGGGAGCAATCAGCCCCAGCATTTT
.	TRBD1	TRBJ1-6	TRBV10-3	CAISEGTGSGSPLHF	TGTGCCATCAGTGAGGGGACAGGGTCCGGGTCACCCCTCCACTTT